This T cell receptor beta chain was recovered during a study of T cells in Graves' hyperthyroidism and ophthalmopathy. Whole-study results and caveats: Separating ophthalmopathy from stable hyperthyroidism was achieved by a 13 V-J model.

Uncontrolled infection, other autoimmune disease, pregnancy or lactation excluded patients. Amplification of TCR beta CDR3 regions was performed using RNA transcripts as template. Using the HTBI primer set, a first-round RT-PCR was run on the TCR CDR3. TCRdb redid the calling of the multiplex PCR reads with MiXCR, one entry per CDR3 protein. The repertoire holds more than 650,000 distinct CDR3 sequences, with around 15% as singletons. This clonotype has ten or more counts. The antigen is undetermined. The receptor was derived from a young woman with Graves' hyperthyroidism. The specimen was blood.

CDR3 residues: CASRGGGTANTEAFF. The CDR3 DNA follows: TGTGCCAGCAGAGGGGGGGGGACAGCGAACACTGAAGCTTTCTTT. The rearrangement joins TRBV12-3 or TRBV12-4 to TRBJ1-1; 7 bases map to TRBD1. CDR3 length equals 15 residues. V was clipped by 6 bases and J by 1 base; unmatched bases: 8.